The rows below give T cell receptor beta chains drawn from one sample of a study of blood T cells in healthy people across ages. TCRdb reanalysed the 5' RACE reads using MiXCR and keeps one entry per CDR3 protein. The table lists under 1,000,000 distinct CDR3 sequences, around 45% of them singletons, with around 18% in the top ten. Sequencing input: blood. These receptors originate from an elderly man in good health. The CDR3 runs from the conserved cysteine through the conserved F or W. D genes are given only for firm matches. Clone size, where shown, is once, few, many, or a class for clones that have expanded.

clone_size: -
v_call: TRBV14
j_call: TRBJ2-4
d_call: -
cdr3_nt: TGTGCCAGCAGCCTGGGAAGTATTGGCATTCAGTACTTC
cdr3_aa: CASSLGSIGIQYF

clone_size: many
v_call: TRBV7-8
j_call: TRBJ1-6
d_call: -
cdr3_nt: TGTGCCAGCAGCTTAGAGCGGGGAGGAAGTTCACCCCTCCACTTT
cdr3_aa: CASSLERGGSSPLHF

clone_size: -
v_call: TRBV6-5
j_call: TRBJ1-1
d_call: -
cdr3_nt: TGTGCCAGCAGCCCGGTGGGGGCGCCGATGGCTGAAGCTTTCTTT
cdr3_aa: CASSPVGAPMAEAFF

clone_size: few
v_call: TRBV20-1
j_call: TRBJ1-2
d_call: -
cdr3_nt: TGCAGTACTAGAGATCTCGGAACACGAGGTCCGACCCCCTATGGCTACACCTTC
cdr3_aa: CSTRDLGTRGPTPYGYTF

clone_size: few
v_call: TRBV5-6
j_call: TRBJ2-1
d_call: TRBD2
cdr3_nt: TGTGCCAGCACCTTAGCGGGAGGGCCGGGGAATGAGCAGTTCTTC
cdr3_aa: CASTLAGGPGNEQFF

clone_size: -
v_call: TRBV11-2
j_call: TRBJ2-1
d_call: -
cdr3_nt: TGTGCCAGCAGCTTAGCGACTGTAAGCTCCTACAATGAGCAGTTCTTC
cdr3_aa: CASSLATVSSYNEQFF

clone_size: -
v_call: TRBV7-8
j_call: TRBJ2-1
d_call: TRBD2
cdr3_nt: TGTGCCAGCAGCATGACTAGCGGGATTATCAATGAGCAGTTCTTC
cdr3_aa: CASSMTSGIINEQFF

clone_size: few
v_call: TRBV7-2
j_call: TRBJ2-2
d_call: -
cdr3_nt: TGTGCCAGCAGCCCGAGCGTGGGTTTACTTTCCGGGGAGCTGTTTTTT
cdr3_aa: CASSPSVGLLSGELFF

clone_size: -
v_call: TRBV7-2
j_call: TRBJ2-3
d_call: -
cdr3_nt: TGTGCCAGCAGCTTAGTCAGGGTGGGCACAGATACGCAGTATTTT
cdr3_aa: CASSLVRVGTDTQYF

clone_size: -
v_call: TRBV7-2
j_call: TRBJ2-5
d_call: TRBD1
cdr3_nt: TGTGCCAGCAGCTTAGCGCGCAACAGGGGATCAGAGACCCAGTACTTC
cdr3_aa: CASSLARNRGSETQYF

clone_size: -
v_call: TRBV20-1
j_call: TRBJ2-1
d_call: -
cdr3_nt: TGCAGTGCCCCCGGGGTAGCGCATAATGAGCAGTTCTTC
cdr3_aa: CSAPGVAHNEQFF

clone_size: -
v_call: TRBV12-3/TRBV12-4
j_call: TRBJ2-4
d_call: -
cdr3_nt: TGTGCCAGCAGCCAACCGCGGCCAGCCAAAAACATTCAGTACTTC
cdr3_aa: CASSQPRPAKNIQYF

clone_size: many
v_call: TRBV7-2
j_call: TRBJ2-7
d_call: TRBD2
cdr3_nt: TGTGCCAGCAGCTTAGAGGGACTAGCGTCGACCTACGAGCAGTACTTC
cdr3_aa: CASSLEGLASTYEQYF

clone_size: few
v_call: TRBV27
j_call: TRBJ2-3
d_call: -
cdr3_nt: TGTGCCAGCAGTCCGACACATTCAGATACGCAGTATTTT
cdr3_aa: CASSPTHSDTQYF

clone_size: once
v_call: TRBV3-1
j_call: TRBJ2-7
d_call: -
cdr3_nt: TGTGCCAGCAGCCAAGATAGCCCTCGAGGGAGCTCCTACAATGAGCAGTACTTC
cdr3_aa: CASSQDSPRGSSYNEQYF

clone_size: -
v_call: TRBV5-5
j_call: TRBJ1-2
d_call: -
cdr3_nt: TGTACCAGCAGCTTGGCCGGGCAGGGAAACATCTATGGCTACACCTTC
cdr3_aa: CTSSLAGQGNIYGYTF

clone_size: few
v_call: TRBV6-5
j_call: TRBJ2-7
d_call: -
cdr3_nt: TGTGCCAGCTCGCCTCCGGGCCAAACCTACGAGCAGTACTTC
cdr3_aa: CASSPPGQTYEQYF

clone_size: -
v_call: TRBV12-3/TRBV12-4
j_call: TRBJ2-3
d_call: -
cdr3_nt: TGTGCCAGCAGCACCCCCGCAGATACGCAGTATTTT
cdr3_aa: CASSTPADTQYF

clone_size: -
v_call: TRBV5-1
j_call: TRBJ2-1
d_call: -
cdr3_nt: TGCGCCAGCAGCTTGATGGCTAGCTCCTACAATGAGCAGTTCTTC
cdr3_aa: CASSLMASSYNEQFF

clone_size: -
v_call: TRBV29-1
j_call: TRBJ2-1
d_call: TRBD2
cdr3_nt: TGCAGCGTTGAGGCGGGGGGCCTTCCAAGTGAGCAGTTCTTC
cdr3_aa: CSVEAGGLPSEQFF

clone_size: many
v_call: TRBV12-3/TRBV12-4
j_call: TRBJ2-1
d_call: TRBD2
cdr3_nt: TGTGCCAGCAGTTATAGCGGGAGAGGTAATGAGCAGTTCTTC
cdr3_aa: CASSYSGRGNEQFF

clone_size: -
v_call: TRBV30
j_call: TRBJ1-2
d_call: -
cdr3_nt: TGTGCCTGGAGGCAGGGCCTGGAGGACTACACCTTC
cdr3_aa: CAWRQGLEDYTF

clone_size: -
v_call: TRBV7-3
j_call: TRBJ2-1
d_call: -
cdr3_nt: TGTGCCAGCAGCTTATACCAAGTCCTGTTGGTCTCCTACAATGAGCAGTTCTTC
cdr3_aa: CASSLYQVLLVSYNEQFF

clone_size: -
v_call: TRBV20-1
j_call: TRBJ1-5
d_call: -
cdr3_nt: TGCAGTGCTCAAGCCCCGGACAGCAATCAGCCCCAGCATTTT
cdr3_aa: CSAQAPDSNQPQHF

clone_size: few
v_call: TRBV12-3/TRBV12-4
j_call: TRBJ1-4
d_call: TRBD1
cdr3_nt: TGTGCCAGCAGCCCGGGACAGGGCTTAAAACTGTTTTTT
cdr3_aa: CASSPGQGLKLFF

clone_size: many
v_call: TRBV7-9
j_call: TRBJ2-1
d_call: TRBD2
cdr3_nt: TGTGCCAGCAGCTCTAGCGGGAGTTGGAATGAGCAGTTCTTC
cdr3_aa: CASSSSGSWNEQFF

clone_size: -
v_call: TRBV12-3/TRBV12-4
j_call: TRBJ2-1
d_call: -
cdr3_nt: TGTGCCAGCAGTGTCTTCCGACGTGACGATGAGCAGTTCTTC
cdr3_aa: CASSVFRRDDEQFF